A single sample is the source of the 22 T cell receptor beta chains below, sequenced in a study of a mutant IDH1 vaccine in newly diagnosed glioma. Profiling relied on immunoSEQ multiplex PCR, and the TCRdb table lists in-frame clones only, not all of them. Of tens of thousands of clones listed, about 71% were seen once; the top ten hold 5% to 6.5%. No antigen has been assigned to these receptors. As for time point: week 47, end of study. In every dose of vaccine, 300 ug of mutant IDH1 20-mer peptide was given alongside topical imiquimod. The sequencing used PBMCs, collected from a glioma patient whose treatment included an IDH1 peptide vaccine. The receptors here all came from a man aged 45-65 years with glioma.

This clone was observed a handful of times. The CDR3 region has the DNA TGTGCCAGCTCACCACAGCGGGATGAAAAACTGTTTTTT. This codes for CASSPQRDEKLFF. The chain employs TRBV18 and TRBJ1-4; D not resolved. V lost 1 base and J 6 bases, leaving 6 bases between the germline ends. Germline V gives CDR1 KGHSH, CDR2 LQKENI. The CDR3 totals 13 residues.

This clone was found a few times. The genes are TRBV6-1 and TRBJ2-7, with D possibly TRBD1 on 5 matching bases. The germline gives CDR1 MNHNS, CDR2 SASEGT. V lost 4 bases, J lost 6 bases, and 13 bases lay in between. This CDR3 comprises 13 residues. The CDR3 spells CASSAGFTREQYF. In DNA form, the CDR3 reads TGTGCCAGCAGTGCAGGGTTTACGCGCGAGCAGTACTTC.

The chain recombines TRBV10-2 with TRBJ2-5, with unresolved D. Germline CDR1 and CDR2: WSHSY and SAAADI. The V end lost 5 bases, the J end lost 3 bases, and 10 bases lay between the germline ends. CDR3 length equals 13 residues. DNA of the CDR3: TGCGCCAGCAGTAAGGAACAGAAAGAGACCCAGTACTTC. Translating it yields CASSKEQKETQYF.

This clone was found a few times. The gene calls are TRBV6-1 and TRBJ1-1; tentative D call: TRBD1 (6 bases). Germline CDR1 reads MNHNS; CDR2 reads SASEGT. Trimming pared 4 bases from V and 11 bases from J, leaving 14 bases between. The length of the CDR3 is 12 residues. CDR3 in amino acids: CASSAYREMAFF. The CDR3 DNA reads TGTGCCAGCAGTGCATACAGGGAGATGGCTTTCTTT.

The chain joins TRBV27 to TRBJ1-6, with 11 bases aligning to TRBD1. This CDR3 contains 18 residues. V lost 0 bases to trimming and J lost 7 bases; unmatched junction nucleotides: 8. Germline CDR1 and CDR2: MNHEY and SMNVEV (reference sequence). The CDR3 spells CASSLSNGQGARNSPLHF. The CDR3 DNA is TGTGCCAGCAGTTTATCCAACGGACAGGGGGCACGGAATTCACCCCTCCACTTT.

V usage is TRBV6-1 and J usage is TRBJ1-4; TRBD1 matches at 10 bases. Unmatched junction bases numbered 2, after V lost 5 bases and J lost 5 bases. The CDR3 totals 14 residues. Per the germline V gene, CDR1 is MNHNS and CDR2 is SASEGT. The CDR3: CASSLDRGNEKLFF. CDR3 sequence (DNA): TGTGCCAGCAGTCTGGACAGGGGGAATGAAAAACTGTTTTTT.

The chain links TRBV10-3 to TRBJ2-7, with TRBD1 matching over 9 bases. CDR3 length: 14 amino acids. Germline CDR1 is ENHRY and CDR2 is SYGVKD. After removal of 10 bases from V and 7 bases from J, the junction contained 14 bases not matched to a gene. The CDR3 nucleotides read TGTGCCACCCGCCCGGGACAGGGCCCGAGGGAGCAGTACTTC. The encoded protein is CATRPGQGPREQYF.

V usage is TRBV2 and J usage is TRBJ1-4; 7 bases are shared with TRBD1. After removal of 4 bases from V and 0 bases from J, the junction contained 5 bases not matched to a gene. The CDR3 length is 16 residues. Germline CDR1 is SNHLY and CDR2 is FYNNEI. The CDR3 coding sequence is TGTGCCAGCAGTGGACAGGGCCGTGCAACTAATGAAAAACTGTTTTTT. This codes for CASSGQGRATNEKLFF.

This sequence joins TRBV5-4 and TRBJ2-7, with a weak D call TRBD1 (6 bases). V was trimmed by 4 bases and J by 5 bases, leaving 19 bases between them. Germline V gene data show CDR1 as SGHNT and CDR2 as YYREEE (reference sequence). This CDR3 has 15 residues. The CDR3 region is CASSGSGTKIHEQYF. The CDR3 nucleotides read TGTGCCAGCAGCGGTTCCGGGACAAAAATTCACGAGCAGTACTTC.

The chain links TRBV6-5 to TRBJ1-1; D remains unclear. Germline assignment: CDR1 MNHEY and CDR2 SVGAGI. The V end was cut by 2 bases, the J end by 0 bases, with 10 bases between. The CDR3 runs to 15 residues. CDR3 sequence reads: CASSYGRQLNTEAFF. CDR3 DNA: TGTGCCAGCAGTTACGGGCGGCAGCTGAACACTGAAGCTTTCTTT.

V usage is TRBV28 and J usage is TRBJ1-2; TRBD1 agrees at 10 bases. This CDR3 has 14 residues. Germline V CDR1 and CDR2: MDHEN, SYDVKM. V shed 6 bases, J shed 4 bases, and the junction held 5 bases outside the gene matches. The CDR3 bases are TGTGCCAGCAGCCAGGGACAGGGGTCCTATGGCTACACCTTC. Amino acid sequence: CASSQGQGSYGYTF.

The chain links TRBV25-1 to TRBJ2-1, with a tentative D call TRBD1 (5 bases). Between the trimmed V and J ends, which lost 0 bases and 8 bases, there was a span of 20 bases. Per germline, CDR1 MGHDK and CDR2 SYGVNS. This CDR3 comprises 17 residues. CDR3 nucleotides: TGTGCCAGCAGTGAATACGACAGAGAAATAAGCAAGTATGAGCAGTTCTTC. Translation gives CASSEYDREISKYEQFF.

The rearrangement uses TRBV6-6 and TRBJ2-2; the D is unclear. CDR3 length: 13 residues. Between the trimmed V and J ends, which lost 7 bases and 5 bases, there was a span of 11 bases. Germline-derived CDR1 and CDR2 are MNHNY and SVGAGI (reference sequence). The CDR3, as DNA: TGTGCCAGCATCGCGGAAGTTACCGGGGAGCTGTTTTTT. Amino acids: CASIAEVTGELFF.

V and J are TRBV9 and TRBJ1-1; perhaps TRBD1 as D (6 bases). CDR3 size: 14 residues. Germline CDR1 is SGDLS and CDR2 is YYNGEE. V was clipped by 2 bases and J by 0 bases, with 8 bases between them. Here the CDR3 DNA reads TGTGCCAGCAGCGTCGGACAGATGAACACTGAAGCTTTCTTT. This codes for CASSVGQMNTEAFF.

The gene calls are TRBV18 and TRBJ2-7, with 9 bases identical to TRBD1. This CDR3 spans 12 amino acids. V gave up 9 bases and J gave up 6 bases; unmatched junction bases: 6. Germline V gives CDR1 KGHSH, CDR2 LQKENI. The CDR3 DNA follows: TGTGCCAGTCGAGGGACAGGGACCGAGCAGTACTTC. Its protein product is CASRGTGTEQYF.

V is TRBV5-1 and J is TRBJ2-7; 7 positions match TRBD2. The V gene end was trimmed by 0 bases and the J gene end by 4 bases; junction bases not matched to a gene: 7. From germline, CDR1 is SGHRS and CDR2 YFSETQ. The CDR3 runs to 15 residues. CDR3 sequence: CASSLAGGNGYEQYF. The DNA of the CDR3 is TGCGCCAGCAGCTTGGCCGGGGGGAATGGGTACGAGCAGTACTTC.

CDR3 nucleotides: TGTGCCAGCTCACCACTCGGTCCGGGGGACGGTGAAAAACTGTTTTTT. Translated: CASSPLGPGDGEKLFF. The rearrangement links TRBV18 to TRBJ1-4; possible D gene TRBD1, 5 bases. Trimming took off 1 base at V and 7 bases at J, with 16 bases between the two ends. This CDR3 spans 16 amino acids. Germline CDR1 KGHSH, CDR2 LQKENI.

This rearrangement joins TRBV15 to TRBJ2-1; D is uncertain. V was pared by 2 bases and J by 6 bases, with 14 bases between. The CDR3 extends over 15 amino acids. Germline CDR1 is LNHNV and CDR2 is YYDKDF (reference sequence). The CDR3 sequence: CATSRPTSTVNEQFF. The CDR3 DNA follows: TGTGCCACCAGCAGACCTACTTCGACGGTCAATGAGCAGTTCTTC. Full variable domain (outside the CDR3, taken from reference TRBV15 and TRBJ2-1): DAMVIQNPRYQVTQFGKPVTLSCSQTLNHNVMYWYQQKSSQAPKLLFHYYDKDFNNEADTPDNFQSRRPNTSFCFLDIRSPGLGDTAMYLCATSRPTSTVNEQFFGPGTRLTVL.

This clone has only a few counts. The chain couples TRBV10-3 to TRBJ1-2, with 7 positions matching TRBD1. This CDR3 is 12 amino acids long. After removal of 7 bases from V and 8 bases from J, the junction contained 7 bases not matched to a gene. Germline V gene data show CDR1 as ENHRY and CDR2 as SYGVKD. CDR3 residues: CAIKTGAEGYTF. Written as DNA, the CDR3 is TGTGCCATCAAAACAGGGGCGGAGGGCTACACCTTC.

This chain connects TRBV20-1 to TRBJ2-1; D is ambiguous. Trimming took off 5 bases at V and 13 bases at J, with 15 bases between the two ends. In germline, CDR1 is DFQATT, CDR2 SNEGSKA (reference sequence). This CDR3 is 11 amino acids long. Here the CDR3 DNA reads TGCAGTGCTCCCATCTCTAGGGTCCAGTTCTTC. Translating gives CSAPISRVQFF.

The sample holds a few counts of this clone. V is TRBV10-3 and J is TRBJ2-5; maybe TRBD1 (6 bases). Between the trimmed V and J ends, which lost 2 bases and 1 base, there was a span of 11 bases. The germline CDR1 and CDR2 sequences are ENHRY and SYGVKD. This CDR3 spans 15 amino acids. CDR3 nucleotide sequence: TGTGCCATCAGTGAGCGACAGGACTCCCAAGAGACCCAGTACTTC. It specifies CAISERQDSQETQYF.

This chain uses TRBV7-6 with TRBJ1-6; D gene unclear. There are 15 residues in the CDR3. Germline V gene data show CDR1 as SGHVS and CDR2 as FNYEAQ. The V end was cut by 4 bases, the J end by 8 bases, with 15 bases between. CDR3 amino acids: CASSYSRGGDSPLHF. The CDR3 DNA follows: TGTGCCAGCAGCTATAGTCGGGGTGGGGATTCACCCCTCCACTTT.